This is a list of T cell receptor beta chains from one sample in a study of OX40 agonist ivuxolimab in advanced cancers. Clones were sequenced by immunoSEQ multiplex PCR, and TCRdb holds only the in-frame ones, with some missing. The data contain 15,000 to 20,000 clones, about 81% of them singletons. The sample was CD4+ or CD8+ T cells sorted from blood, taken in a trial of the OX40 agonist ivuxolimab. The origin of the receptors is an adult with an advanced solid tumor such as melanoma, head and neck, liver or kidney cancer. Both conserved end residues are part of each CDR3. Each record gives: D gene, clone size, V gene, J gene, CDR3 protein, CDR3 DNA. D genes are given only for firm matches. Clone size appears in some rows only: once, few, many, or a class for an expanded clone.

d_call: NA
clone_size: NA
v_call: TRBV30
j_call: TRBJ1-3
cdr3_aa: CAWSLGNTIYF
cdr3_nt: TGTGCCTGGAGTTTGGGAAACACCATATATTTT

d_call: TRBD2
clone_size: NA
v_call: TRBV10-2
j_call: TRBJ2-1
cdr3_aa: CASTWSGDYNEQFF
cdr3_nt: TGCGCCAGCACGTGGAGCGGGGATTACAATGAGCAGTTCTTC

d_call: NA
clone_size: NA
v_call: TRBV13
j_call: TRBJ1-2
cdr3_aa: CASGNQGTTNGYTF
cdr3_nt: TGTGCCAGCGGGAATCAAGGGACAACGAATGGCTACACCTTC

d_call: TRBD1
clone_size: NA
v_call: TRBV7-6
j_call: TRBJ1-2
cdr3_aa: CASSLTGTGLSFNDYGYTF
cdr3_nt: TGTGCCAGCAGCTTAACTGGGACAGGGCTTAGTTTTAATGACTATGGCTACACCTTC

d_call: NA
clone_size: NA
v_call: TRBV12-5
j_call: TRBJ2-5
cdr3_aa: CASGRHEQETQYF
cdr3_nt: TGTGCTAGTGGGCGTCACGAACAAGAGACCCAGTACTTC

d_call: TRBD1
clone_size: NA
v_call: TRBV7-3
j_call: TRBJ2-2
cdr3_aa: CASTNGTGSRELFF
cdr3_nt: TGTGCCAGCACCAATGGGACAGGATCAAGGGAGCTGTTTTTT

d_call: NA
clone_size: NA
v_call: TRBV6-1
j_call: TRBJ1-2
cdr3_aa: CASERQTNYGYTF
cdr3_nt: TGTGCCAGTGAACGACAGACTAACTATGGCTACACCTTC

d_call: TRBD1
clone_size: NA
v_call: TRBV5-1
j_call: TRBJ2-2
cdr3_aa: CASSLQWTGVRELFF
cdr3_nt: TGCGCCAGCAGCTTGCAGTGGACAGGGGTACGGGAGCTGTTTTTT

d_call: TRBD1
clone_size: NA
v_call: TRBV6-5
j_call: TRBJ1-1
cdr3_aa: CASRRQGSEAFF
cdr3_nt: TGTGCCAGCAGGAGACAGGGGTCTGAAGCTTTCTTT

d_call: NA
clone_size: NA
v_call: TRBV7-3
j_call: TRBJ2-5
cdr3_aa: CASSLQGGGETQYF
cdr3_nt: TGTGCCAGCAGCTTGCAGGGTGGGGGAGAGACCCAGTACTTC

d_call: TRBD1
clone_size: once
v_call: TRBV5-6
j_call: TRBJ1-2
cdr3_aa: CASSSRDRNNYGYTF
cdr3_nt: TGTGCCAGCAGCTCAAGGGACAGAAATAACTATGGCTACACCTTC

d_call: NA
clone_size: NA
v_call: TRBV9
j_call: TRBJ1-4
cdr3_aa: CASSARPGAGEKLFF
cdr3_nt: TGTGCCAGCAGCGCCCGGCCGGGGGCGGGTGAAAAACTGTTTTTT

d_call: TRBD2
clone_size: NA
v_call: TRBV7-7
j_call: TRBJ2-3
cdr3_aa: CAAIRGRHPTSVWEEDTQYF
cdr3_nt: TGTGCCGCGATCCGCGGGCGGCACCCGACTAGCGTTTGGGAAGAAGATACGCAGTATTTT

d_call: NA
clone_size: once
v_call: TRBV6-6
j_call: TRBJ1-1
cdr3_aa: CASSFQMSEAFF
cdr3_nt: TGTGCCAGCAGTTTTCAAATGTCTGAAGCTTTCTTT

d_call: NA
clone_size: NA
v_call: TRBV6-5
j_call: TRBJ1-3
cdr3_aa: CASSPRVRSGNTIYF
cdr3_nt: TGTGCCAGCAGTCCCAGAGTGCGCTCTGGAAACACCATATATTTT

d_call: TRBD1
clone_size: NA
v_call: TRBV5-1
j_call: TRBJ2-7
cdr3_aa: CASKADRASHEQYF
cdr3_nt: TGCGCCAGCAAGGCGGACAGGGCTTCCCACGAGCAGTACTTC

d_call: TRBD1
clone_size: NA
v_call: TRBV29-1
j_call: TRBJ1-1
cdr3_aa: CSGYRGYTEAFF
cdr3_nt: TGCAGCGGATACAGGGGGTACACTGAAGCTTTCTTT

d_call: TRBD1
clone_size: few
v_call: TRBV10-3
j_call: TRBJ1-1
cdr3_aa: CAISGQGAELAEAFF
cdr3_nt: TGTGCCATCAGTGGGCAGGGGGCTGAATTGGCTGAAGCTTTCTTT

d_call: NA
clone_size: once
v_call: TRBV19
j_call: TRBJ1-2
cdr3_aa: CASSIGGTNYGYTF
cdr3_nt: TGTGCCAGTAGTATAGGGGGAACGAACTATGGCTACACCTTC

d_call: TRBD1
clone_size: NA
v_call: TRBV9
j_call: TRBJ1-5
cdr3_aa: CASSQTGTGTQPQHF
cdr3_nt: TGTGCCAGCTCTCAGACAGGGACAGGGACGCAGCCCCAGCATTTT

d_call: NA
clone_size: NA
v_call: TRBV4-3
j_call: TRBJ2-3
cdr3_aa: CASSQEALAADTQYF
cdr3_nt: TGCGCCAGCAGCCAAGAAGCACTAGCAGCCGATACGCAGTATTTT

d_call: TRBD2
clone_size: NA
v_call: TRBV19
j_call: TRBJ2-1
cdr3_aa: CASSIDRTSGEQFF
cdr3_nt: TGTGCCAGTAGTATAGATAGGACTAGCGGAGAGCAGTTCTTC

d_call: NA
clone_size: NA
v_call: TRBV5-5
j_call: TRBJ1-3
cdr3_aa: CASSFRLVSGNTIYF
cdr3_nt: TGTGCCAGCAGCTTCAGACTGGTCTCTGGAAACACCATATATTTT

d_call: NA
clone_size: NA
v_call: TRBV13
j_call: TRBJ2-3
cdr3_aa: CASSLVIPDTQYF
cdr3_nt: TGTGCCAGCAGCTTAGTAATTCCAGATACGCAGTATTTT

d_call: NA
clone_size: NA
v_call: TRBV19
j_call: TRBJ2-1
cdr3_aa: CASKRGLDDVEQFF
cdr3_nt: TGTGCCAGTAAGAGGGGGTTAGACGACGTTGAGCAGTTCTTC

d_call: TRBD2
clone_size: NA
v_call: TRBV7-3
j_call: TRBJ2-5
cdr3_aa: CASSSGTSGRAQETQYF
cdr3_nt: TGTGCCAGCAGCTCCGGGACTAGCGGGAGGGCCCAAGAGACCCAGTACTTC

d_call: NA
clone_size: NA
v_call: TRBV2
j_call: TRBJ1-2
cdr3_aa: CANRQINYGYTF
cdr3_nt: TGTGCCAACAGACAGATAAACTATGGCTACACCTTC

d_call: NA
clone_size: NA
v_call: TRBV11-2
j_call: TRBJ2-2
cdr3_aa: CASSPRTAGGTGELFF
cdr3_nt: TGTGCCAGCAGCCCACGGACAGCTGGGGGTACCGGGGAGCTGTTTTTT

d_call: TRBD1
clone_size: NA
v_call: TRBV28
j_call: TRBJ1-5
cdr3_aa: CASSRTGGDQPQHF
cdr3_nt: TGTGCCAGCAGTAGGACAGGGGGGGACCAGCCCCAGCATTTT

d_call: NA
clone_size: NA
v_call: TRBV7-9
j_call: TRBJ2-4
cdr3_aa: CASSGDGGIQYF
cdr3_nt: TGTGCCAGCAGCGGAGATGGGGGCATTCAGTACTTC

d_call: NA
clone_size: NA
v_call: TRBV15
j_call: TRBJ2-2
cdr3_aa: CATSRDGLGTGELFF
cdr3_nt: TGTGCCACCAGCAGAGACGGCCTCGGCACCGGGGAGCTGTTTTTT

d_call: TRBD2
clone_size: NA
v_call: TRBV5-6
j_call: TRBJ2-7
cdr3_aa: CASSLGLAAEQYF
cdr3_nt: TGTGCCAGCAGCTTGGGACTAGCGGCCGAGCAGTACTTC

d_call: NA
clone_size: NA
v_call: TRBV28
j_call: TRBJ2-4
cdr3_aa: CASTRQAGAKNIQYF
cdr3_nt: TGTGCCAGCACCAGACAGGCAGGGGCCAAAAACATTCAGTACTTC

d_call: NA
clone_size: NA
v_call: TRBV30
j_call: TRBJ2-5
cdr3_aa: CAWRGRETQYF
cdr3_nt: TGTGCCTGGAGAGGCAGGGAGACCCAGTACTTC